This T cell receptor beta chain was obtained from a study of identical twins. Donors were all healthy Caucasians. Template switching introduced a universal primer site, and the cDNA bore unique molecular identifiers. MiXCR, applied by TCRdb to the 5' RACE reads, yields one record per CDR3 protein. The sample records some 590,000 distinct CDR3 sequences, around 9.6% being singletons. Study-wide findings and caveats: Out-of-frame beta sequences exhibited a weaker degree of excess twin sharing.

The germline V gene has CDR1 MGHDK and CDR2 SYGVNS. The CDR3 consists of 14 residues. V was cut by 2 bases and J by 5 bases, with 10 bases left in between. This clonotype was detected ten times or more. The antigen is not known. These data also featured in a second study, about yellow fever vaccine responses in identical twins.

The receptor was isolated from a woman between 18 and 30 years old in good health. Sequenced input: PBMCs. This chain connects TRBV25-1 to TRBJ2-1; the D is unclear. CDR3 loop: CASSEAAQNNEQFF. The CDR3, as DNA: TGTGCCAGCAGTGAAGCCGCACAAAACAATGAGCAGTTCTTC.